Ten or more counts support the clone carrying this T cell receptor beta chain. Its antigen is unidentified. The germline V gene encodes CDR1 SGHRS and CDR2 YFSETQ. Trimming took 3 bases from V and 3 from J; bases not matched to a gene: 7. The CDR3 contains 16 residues. This sample is drawn from a study of regulatory T cells in long-lasting Graves disease. Time point of the sample: newly diagnosed GD, antithyroid drugs for less than 3 months. Extracted PBMC RNA gave rise to the TCR library. HTBI primers from iRepertoire and Arm-PCR of CDR3 regions yielded the TCR beta libraries. TCRdb processed the multiplex PCR reads anew with MiXCR; each CDR3 protein has one entry. The sample lists 300,000 to 400,000 distinct CDR3 sequences; approximately 15% were seen once. Study results and limitations: Persistent cases of Graves' showed reduced TCR diversity relative to newly diagnosed patients. New patients shared roughly 1,000 public clonotypes, fewer than the 2,500 to 3,500 shared by persistent patients.

This sample was also put to use in a study of T cells in Graves' hyperthyroidism and ophthalmopathy.

The chain employs TRBV5-1 and TRBJ2-1; 9 positions match TRBD1. The receptor was isolated from a man aged 40-49 years with Graves disease. The sequencing here drew on peripheral blood mononuclear cells (PBMCs), taken at new diagnosis, from a patient treated with antithyroid drugs. CDR3 bases: TGCGCCAGCAGCTGGACCGGGACAGGGCACTACAATGAGCAGTTCTTC. Translation gives CASSWTGTGHYNEQFF.